The rows below give T cell receptor beta chains drawn from one sample of a study of OX40 agonist ivuxolimab in advanced cancers. TCRdb's copy holds only in-frame clones and misses some; the assay was immunoSEQ multiplex PCR. This table has about 67,000 clones, roughly 85% appearing once. The sample in question was CD4+ or CD8+ T cells sorted from blood, obtained in a trial of the OX40 agonist ivuxolimab. The origin of the receptors is an adult with an advanced solid tumor such as melanoma, head and neck, liver or kidney cancer. Both conserved end residues are part of each CDR3. The D gene is left open where the match is weak. Clone size is shown for a subset of rows, as once, few, many or a class of expanded clone.

V gene: TRBV27; clone size: -; J gene: TRBJ1-4; D gene: -; CDR3 DNA: TGTGCCAGCAGTTTGACGGCAACGATTAATGAAAAACTGTTTTTT; CDR3 protein: CASSLTATINEKLFF
V gene: TRBV30; clone size: -; J gene: TRBJ2-3; D gene: -; CDR3 DNA: TGTGCCTGGAGTGCATTGGGCTTCGGGGGCACAGATACGCAGTATTTT; CDR3 protein: CAWSALGFGGTDTQYF
V gene: TRBV13; clone size: -; J gene: TRBJ2-2; D gene: -; CDR3 DNA: TGTGCCAGCAGCCGGGACTTTCAATTCAGGGGCGGTATCGGGGAGCTGTTTTTT; CDR3 protein: CASSRDFQFRGGIGELFF
V gene: TRBV19; clone size: -; J gene: TRBJ2-7; D gene: TRBD1; CDR3 DNA: TGTGCCAGTAGTTTCGGACAGGGGGTCGAGCAGTACTTC; CDR3 protein: CASSFGQGVEQYF
V gene: TRBV28; clone size: -; J gene: TRBJ1-5; D gene: TRBD1; CDR3 DNA: TGTGCCAGCAGTTCCGACAGGGGGCTAGGACAGCCCCAGCATTTT; CDR3 protein: CASSSDRGLGQPQHF
V gene: TRBV7-9; clone size: -; J gene: TRBJ2-7; D gene: TRBD1; CDR3 DNA: TGTGCCAGCAGCTTAGAATCTGGACAGGGGTATCCCTACGAGCAGTACTTC; CDR3 protein: CASSLESGQGYPYEQYF
V gene: TRBV6-6; clone size: -; J gene: TRBJ2-5; D gene: -; CDR3 DNA: TGTGCCAGCAGTACTCGGCAAGAGACCCAGTACTTC; CDR3 protein: CASSTRQETQYF
V gene: TRBV6-1; clone size: -; J gene: TRBJ1-2; D gene: TRBD1; CDR3 DNA: TGTGCCAGCAGTGGGGGACAGGCGACAAACTATGGCTACACCTTC; CDR3 protein: CASSGGQATNYGYTF
V gene: TRBV30; clone size: few; J gene: TRBJ1-2; D gene: -; CDR3 DNA: TGTGCCTGGAGTTCACATCGACACGCTGGCTACACCTTC; CDR3 protein: CAWSSHRHAGYTF
V gene: TRBV11-3; clone size: once; J gene: TRBJ2-1; D gene: -; CDR3 DNA: TGTGCCAGCAGCTTAGGGCAGGGAGGCAATGAGCAGTTCTTC; CDR3 protein: CASSLGQGGNEQFF
V gene: TRBV4-2; clone size: -; J gene: TRBJ2-7; D gene: TRBD2; CDR3 DNA: TGTGCCAGCAGCCAAGATCTCACTAGCGAATACGAGCAGTACTTC; CDR3 protein: CASSQDLTSEYEQYF
V gene: TRBV6-1; clone size: -; J gene: TRBJ1-1; D gene: -; CDR3 DNA: TGTGCCAGCAGTGAAGCTATGTTGAACACTGAAGCTTTCTTT; CDR3 protein: CASSEAMLNTEAFF
V gene: TRBV28; clone size: -; J gene: TRBJ1-1; D gene: -; CDR3 DNA: TGTGCCAGCGTCACTAACACTGAAGCTTTCTTT; CDR3 protein: CASVTNTEAFF
V gene: TRBV6-1; clone size: -; J gene: TRBJ1-2; D gene: -; CDR3 DNA: TGTGCCAGCAGTGAACGAGGGGTCAATGGCTACACCTTC; CDR3 protein: CASSERGVNGYTF
V gene: TRBV7-2; clone size: -; J gene: TRBJ2-1; D gene: -; CDR3 DNA: TGTGCCAGCAGCTTAGGAGGGGGGCCGTACAATGAGCAGTTCTTC; CDR3 protein: CASSLGGGPYNEQFF
V gene: TRBV5-1; clone size: -; J gene: TRBJ1-2; D gene: TRBD1; CDR3 DNA: TGCGCCAGCAGCCCCCTGGGGACAGGGGGCAATGGCTACACCTTC; CDR3 protein: CASSPLGTGGNGYTF